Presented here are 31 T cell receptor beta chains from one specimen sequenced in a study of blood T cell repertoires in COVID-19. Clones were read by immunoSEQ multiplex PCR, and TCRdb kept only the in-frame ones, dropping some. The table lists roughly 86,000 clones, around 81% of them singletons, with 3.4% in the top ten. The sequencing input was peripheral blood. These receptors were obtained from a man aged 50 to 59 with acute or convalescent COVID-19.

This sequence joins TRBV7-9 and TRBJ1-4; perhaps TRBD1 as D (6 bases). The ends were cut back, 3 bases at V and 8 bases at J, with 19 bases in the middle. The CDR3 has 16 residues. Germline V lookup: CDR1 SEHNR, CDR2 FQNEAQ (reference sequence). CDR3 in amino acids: CASSFSRQVGGEKLFF. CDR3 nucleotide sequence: TGTGCCAGCAGCTTCAGTCGACAGGTTGGGGGAGAAAAACTGTTTTTT.

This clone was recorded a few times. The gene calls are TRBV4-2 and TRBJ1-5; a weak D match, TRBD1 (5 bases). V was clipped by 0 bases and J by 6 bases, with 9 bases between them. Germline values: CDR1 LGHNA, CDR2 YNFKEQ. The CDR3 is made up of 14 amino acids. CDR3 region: CASSQDLGGQPQHF. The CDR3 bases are TGTGCCAGCAGCCAAGATTTGGGGGGTCAGCCCCAGCATTTT.

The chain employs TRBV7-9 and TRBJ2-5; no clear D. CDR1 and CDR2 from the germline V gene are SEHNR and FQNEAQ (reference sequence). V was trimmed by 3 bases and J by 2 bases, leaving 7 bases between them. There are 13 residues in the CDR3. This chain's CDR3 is CASSLEQQETQYF. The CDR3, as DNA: TGTGCCAGCAGCTTGGAGCAACAAGAGACCCAGTACTTC.

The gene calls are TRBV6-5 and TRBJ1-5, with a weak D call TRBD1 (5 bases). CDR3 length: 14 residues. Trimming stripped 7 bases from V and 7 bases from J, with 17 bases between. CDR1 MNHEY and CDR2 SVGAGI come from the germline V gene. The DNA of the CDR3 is TGTGCCAGCACCCCCTCAAAGGGGTTCCAGCCCCAGCATTTT. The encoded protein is CASTPSKGFQPQHF.

The CDR3 spells CASSRRGGDTEAFF. The CDR3 DNA is TGTGCCAGCAGCCGCAGGGGCGGAGACACTGAAGCTTTCTTT. V and J are TRBV7-2 and TRBJ1-1, with D possibly TRBD1 on 6 matching bases. V was pared by 5 bases and J by 3 bases, with 13 bases between. The CDR3 is 14 amino acids. Germline CDR1 SGHTA, CDR2 FQGNSA.

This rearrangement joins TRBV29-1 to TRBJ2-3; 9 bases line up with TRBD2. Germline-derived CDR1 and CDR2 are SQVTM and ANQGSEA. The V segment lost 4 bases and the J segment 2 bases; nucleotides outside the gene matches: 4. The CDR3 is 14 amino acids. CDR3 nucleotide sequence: TGCAGCGTTGGACTAGCGGAAGACACAGATACGCAGTATTTT. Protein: CSVGLAEDTDTQYF.

CDR3 in amino acids: CASRQGGYYGYTF. The CDR3 DNA reads TGTGCCAGCAGGCAGGGGGGCTACTATGGCTACACCTTC. V and J are TRBV7-2 and TRBJ1-2; 7 bases fit TRBD1. J was trimmed by 3 bases and V by 6 bases; bases with no gene match: 4. Germline CDR1 SGHTA, CDR2 FQGNSA. The CDR3 loop spans 13 amino acids. The whole variable domain, filled in from reference TRBV7-2 and TRBJ1-2, reads GAGVSQSPSNKVTEKGKDVELRCDPISGHTALYWYRQSLGQGLEFLIYFQGNSAPDKSGLPSDRFSAERTGGSVSTLTIQRTQQEDSAVYLCASRQGGYYGYTFGSGTRLTVV.

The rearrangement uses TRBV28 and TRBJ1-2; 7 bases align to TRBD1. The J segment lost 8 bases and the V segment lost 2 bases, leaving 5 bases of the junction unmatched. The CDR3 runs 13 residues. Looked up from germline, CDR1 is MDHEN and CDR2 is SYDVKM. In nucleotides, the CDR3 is TGTGCCAGCAGTTTAGAGGGACAGCGAGGCTACACCTTC. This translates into CASSLEGQRGYTF.

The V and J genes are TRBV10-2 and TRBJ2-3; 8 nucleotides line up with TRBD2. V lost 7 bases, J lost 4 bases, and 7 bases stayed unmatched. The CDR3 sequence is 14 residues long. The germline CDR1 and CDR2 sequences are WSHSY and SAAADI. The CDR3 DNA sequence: TGCGCCAGCACTACCCCGGGGGGGGCAGATACGCAGTATTTT. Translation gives CASTTPGGADTQYF.

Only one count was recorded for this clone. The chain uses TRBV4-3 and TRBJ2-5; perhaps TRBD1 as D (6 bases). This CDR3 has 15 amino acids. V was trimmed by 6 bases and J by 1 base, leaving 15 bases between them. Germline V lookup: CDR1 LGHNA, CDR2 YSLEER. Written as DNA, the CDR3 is TGCGCCAGCAGTCAGCTGACAGGCCTCCAAGAGACCCAGTACTTC. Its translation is CASSQLTGLQETQYF.

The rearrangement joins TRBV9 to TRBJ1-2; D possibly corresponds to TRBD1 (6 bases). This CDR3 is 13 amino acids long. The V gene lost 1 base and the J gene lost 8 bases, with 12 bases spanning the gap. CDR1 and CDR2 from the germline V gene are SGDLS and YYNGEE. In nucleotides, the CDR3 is TGTGCCAGCAGCGTAATACAGGGCGGAGGCTACACCTTC. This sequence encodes CASSVIQGGGYTF.

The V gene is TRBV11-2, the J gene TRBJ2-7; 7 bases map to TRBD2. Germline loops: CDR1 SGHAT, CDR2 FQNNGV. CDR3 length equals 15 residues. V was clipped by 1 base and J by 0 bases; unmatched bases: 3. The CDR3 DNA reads TGTGCCAGCAGCTTAGCGGGAGGCCCCTCCTACGAGCAGTACTTC. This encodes CASSLAGGPSYEQYF.

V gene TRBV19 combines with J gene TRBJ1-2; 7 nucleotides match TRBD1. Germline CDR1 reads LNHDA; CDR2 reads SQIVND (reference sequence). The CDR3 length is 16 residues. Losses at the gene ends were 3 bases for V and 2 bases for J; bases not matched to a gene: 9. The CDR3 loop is CASSILTGVMNYGYTF. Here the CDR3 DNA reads TGTGCCAGTAGTATTCTTACAGGGGTTATGAACTATGGCTACACCTTC.

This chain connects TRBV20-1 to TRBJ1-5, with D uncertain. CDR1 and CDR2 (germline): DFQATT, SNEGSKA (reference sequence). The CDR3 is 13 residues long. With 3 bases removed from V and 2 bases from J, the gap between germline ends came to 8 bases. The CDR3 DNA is TGCAGTGCTAGTTCGGGTGGCAATCAGCCCCAGCATTTT. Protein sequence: CSASSGGNQPQHF.

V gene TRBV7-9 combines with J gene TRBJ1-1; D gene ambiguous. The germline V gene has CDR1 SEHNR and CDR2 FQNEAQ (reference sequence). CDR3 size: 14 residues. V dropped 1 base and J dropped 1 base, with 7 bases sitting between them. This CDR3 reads CASSLGVGNTEAFF. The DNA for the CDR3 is TGTGCCAGCAGCTTAGGCGTCGGGAACACTGAAGCTTTCTTT.

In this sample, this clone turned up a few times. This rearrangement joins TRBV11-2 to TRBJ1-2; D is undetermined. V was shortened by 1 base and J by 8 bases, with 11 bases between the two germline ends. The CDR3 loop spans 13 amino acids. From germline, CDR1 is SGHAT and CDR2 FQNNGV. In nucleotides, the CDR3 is TGTGCCAGCAGCTTAGGGGCCCATGTGGGCTACACCTTC. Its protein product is CASSLGAHVGYTF.

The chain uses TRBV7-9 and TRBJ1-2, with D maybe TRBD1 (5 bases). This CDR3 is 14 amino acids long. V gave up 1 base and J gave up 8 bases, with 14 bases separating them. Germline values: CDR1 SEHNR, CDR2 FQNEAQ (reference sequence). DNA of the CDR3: TGTGCCAGCAGCTTAGATCCGGGGGATCGGGGCTACACCTTC. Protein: CASSLDPGDRGYTF.

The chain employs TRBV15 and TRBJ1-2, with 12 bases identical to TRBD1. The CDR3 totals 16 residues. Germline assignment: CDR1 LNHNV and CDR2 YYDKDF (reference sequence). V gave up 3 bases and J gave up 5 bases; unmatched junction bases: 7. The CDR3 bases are TGTGCCACCAGCAGGTCGGGGACAGGGGGCTTATATGGCTACACCTTC. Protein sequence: CATSRSGTGGLYGYTF.

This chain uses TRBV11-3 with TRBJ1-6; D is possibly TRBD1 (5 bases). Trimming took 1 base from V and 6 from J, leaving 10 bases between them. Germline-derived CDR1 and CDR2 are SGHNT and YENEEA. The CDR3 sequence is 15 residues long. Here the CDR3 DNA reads TGTGCCAGCAGCTTAGGACAGTCTCCTAATTCACCCCTCCACTTT. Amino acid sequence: CASSLGQSPNSPLHF.

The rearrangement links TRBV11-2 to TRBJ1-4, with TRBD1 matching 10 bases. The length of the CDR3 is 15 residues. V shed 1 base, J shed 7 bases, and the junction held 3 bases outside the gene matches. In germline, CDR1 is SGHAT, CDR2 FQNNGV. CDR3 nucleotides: TGTGCCAGCAGCTTAGTGACAGGGGGCGGTGAAAAACTGTTTTTT. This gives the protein CASSLVTGGGEKLFF.

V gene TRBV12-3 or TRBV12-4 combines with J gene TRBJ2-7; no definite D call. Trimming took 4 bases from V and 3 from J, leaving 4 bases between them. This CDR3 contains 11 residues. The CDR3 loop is CASSSDYEQYF. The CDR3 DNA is TGTGCCAGCAGTTCAGACTACGAGCAGTACTTC.

The CDR3 coding sequence is TGCGCCAGCAAAGCCGGGACTAGCGGGGACAATGAGCAGTTCTTC. Translated, it gives CASKAGTSGDNEQFF. The V and J genes are TRBV5-1 and TRBJ2-1; 13 bases line up with TRBD2. Germline V gene data show CDR1 as SGHRS and CDR2 as YFSETQ. This CDR3 has 15 residues. Trimming cost V 6 bases and J 5 bases; bases outside gene matches: 5.

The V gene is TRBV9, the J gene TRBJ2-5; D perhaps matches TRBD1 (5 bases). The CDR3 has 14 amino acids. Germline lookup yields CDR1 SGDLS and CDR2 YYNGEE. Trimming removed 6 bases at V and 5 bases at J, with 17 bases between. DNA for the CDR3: TGTGCCAGCAAGAAGGGTTTTGGGGCGGAGACCCAGTACTTC. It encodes CASKKGFGAETQYF.

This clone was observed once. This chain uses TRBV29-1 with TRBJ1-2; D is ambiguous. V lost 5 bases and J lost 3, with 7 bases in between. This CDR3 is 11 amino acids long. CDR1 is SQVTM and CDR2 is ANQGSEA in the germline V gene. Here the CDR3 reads CSVSRDYGYTF. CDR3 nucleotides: TGCAGCGTTTCAAGAGACTATGGCTACACCTTC.

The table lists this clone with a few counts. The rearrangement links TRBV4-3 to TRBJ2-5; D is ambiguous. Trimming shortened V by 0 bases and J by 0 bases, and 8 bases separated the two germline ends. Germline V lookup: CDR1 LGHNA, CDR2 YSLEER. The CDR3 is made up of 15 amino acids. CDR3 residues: CASSQDLADQETQYF. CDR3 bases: TGCGCCAGCAGCCAAGATTTGGCTGACCAAGAGACCCAGTACTTC.

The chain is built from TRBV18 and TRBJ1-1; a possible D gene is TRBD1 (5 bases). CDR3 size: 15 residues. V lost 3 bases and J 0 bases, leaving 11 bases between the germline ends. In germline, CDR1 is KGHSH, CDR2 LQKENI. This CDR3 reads CASSPRGGVNTEAFF. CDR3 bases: TGTGCCAGCTCACCCCGGGGAGGGGTGAACACTGAAGCTTTCTTT.

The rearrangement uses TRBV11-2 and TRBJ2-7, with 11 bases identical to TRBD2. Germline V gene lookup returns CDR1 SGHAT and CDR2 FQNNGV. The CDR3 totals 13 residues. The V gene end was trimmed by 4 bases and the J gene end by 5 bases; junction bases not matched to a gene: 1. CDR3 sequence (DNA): TGTGCCAGCAGCTCGACTAGCGGGGACGAGCAGTACTTC. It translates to CASSSTSGDEQYF.

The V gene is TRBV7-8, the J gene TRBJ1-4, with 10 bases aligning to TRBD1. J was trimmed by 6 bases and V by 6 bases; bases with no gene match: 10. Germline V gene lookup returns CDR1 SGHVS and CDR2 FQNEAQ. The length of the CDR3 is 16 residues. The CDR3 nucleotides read TGTGCCAGCAGAAATCCCCTCGGGACAGGGGATGAAAAACTGTTTTTT. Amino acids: CASRNPLGTGDEKLFF.

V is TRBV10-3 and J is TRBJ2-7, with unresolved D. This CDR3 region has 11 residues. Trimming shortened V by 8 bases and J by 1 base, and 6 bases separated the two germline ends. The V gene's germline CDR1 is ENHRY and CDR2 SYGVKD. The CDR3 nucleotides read TGTGCCATCCGCGGTTCCTACGAGCAGTACTTC. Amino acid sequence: CAIRGSYEQYF.

The CDR3 here is CAIGHGRYNEQFF. The CDR3 nucleotides read TGTGCCATCGGACACGGTCGATACAATGAGCAGTTCTTC. The V call is TRBV2, the J call TRBJ2-1, with a possible D match to TRBD1 (5 bases). The germline CDR1 and CDR2 sequences are SNHLY and FYNNEI. This CDR3 is built from 13 residues. The V gene lost 10 bases and the J gene lost 4 bases, with 14 bases spanning the gap.

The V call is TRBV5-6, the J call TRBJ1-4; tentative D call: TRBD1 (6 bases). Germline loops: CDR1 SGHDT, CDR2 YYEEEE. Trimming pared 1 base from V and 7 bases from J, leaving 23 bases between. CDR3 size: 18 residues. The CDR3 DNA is TGTGCCAGCAGCTTGAGACAGAGAGTGGGGCAGGGGTTTGAAAAACTGTTTTTT. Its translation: CASSLRQRVGQGFEKLFF.